The subject of this entry is one T cell receptor beta chain. Its antigen remains unknown. The same CDR3 arises from other DNA sequences in this sample as well. CDR3 length: 14 residues. The V gene's germline CDR1 is SGHTA and CDR2 FQGNSA. Trimming cost V 1 base and J 2 bases, with 7 bases left between them. Clones were read by immunoSEQ multiplex PCR, and TCRdb kept only the in-frame ones, dropping some. The sample carries 50,000 to 55,000 clones, approximately 80% recorded once. The record originates from a study of OX40 agonist ivuxolimab in advanced cancers. The study's findings and limits: Average numbers of expanded clones were greater in CD8+ T cells than in CD4+.

The sample was CD4+ or CD8+ T cells sorted from blood, taken in a trial of the OX40 agonist ivuxolimab. The sequence derives from an adult with an advanced solid tumor such as melanoma, head and neck, liver or kidney cancer. The V gene is TRBV7-2, the J gene TRBJ2-3; D might be TRBD1 (5 bases). The CDR3 loop is CASSLEGNTDTQYF. CDR3 in DNA: TGTGCCAGCAGCTTAGAGGGGAACACAGATACGCAGTATTTT.